The rows below give T cell receptor beta chains drawn from one sample of a study of cytotoxic CD8 clonotypes in ibrutinib-treated CLL. The method was immunoSEQ multiplex PCR; TCRdb's version includes in-frame clones alone and lacks a portion of them. The table has roughly 200,000 clones, 70% seen once. The specimen comprised PBMCs, sampled after 12 months of ibrutinib treatment. The receptors were sampled from a human donor with chronic lymphocytic leukemia. Both conserved end residues are part of each CDR3. The order of the fields is clone size, D gene, J gene, V gene, CDR3 protein, CDR3 DNA. The D gene is left open where the match is weak. Clone size is shown for a subset of rows, as once, few, many or a class of expanded clone.

clone size: .
D gene: .
J gene: TRBJ2-2
V gene: TRBV29-1
CDR3 protein: CSVEVRDVGFPGELFF
CDR3 DNA: TGCAGCGTTGAAGTACGGGACGTGGGATTCCCCGGGGAGCTGTTTTTT

clone size: .
D gene: TRBD1
J gene: TRBJ1-4
V gene: TRBV7-2
CDR3 protein: CASSSGGQRNEKLFF
CDR3 DNA: TGTGCCAGCAGCTCGGGGGGACAGCGTAATGAAAAACTGTTTTTT

clone size: .
D gene: .
J gene: TRBJ1-4
V gene: TRBV30
CDR3 protein: CAWSATSVLSPKGEKLFF
CDR3 DNA: TGTGCCTGGAGTGCAACGAGTGTCCTCTCCCCTAAAGGTGAAAAACTGTTTTTT

clone size: .
D gene: .
J gene: TRBJ1-4
V gene: TRBV7-2
CDR3 protein: CASSPTRGNEKLFF
CDR3 DNA: TGTGCCAGCAGCCCCACCCGGGGTAATGAAAAACTGTTTTTT

clone size: few
D gene: .
J gene: TRBJ2-2
V gene: TRBV9
CDR3 protein: CASRKSGTGELFF
CDR3 DNA: TGTGCCAGCAGAAAGTCAGGCACCGGGGAGCTGTTTTTT

clone size: .
D gene: TRBD2
J gene: TRBJ2-3
V gene: TRBV6-6
CDR3 protein: CASRKGLAGGADTQYF
CDR3 DNA: TGTGCCAGCAGAAAAGGACTAGCGGGAGGTGCAGATACGCAGTATTTT

clone size: .
D gene: .
J gene: TRBJ2-5
V gene: TRBV21-1
CDR3 protein: CASSKEESAGTGGAGGSQETQYF
CDR3 DNA: TGTGCCAGCAGCAAAGAAGAATCCGCCGGGACAGGGGGCGCCGGGGGCTCCCAAGAGACCCAGTACTTC

clone size: .
D gene: .
J gene: TRBJ2-1
V gene: TRBV6-6
CDR3 protein: CASSPLGEDEQFF
CDR3 DNA: TGTGCCAGCAGCCCTCTAGGGGAGGATGAGCAGTTCTTC

clone size: .
D gene: .
J gene: TRBJ2-7
V gene: TRBV11-3
CDR3 protein: CASSPGLSYEQYF
CDR3 DNA: TGTGCCAGCAGCCCAGGACTTTCTTACGAGCAGTACTTC

clone size: .
D gene: TRBD1
J gene: TRBJ1-2
V gene: TRBV6-5
CDR3 protein: CASSADRDYGYTF
CDR3 DNA: TGTGCCAGCAGTGCGGACAGGGACTATGGCTACACCTTC

clone size: few
D gene: .
J gene: TRBJ1-2
V gene: TRBV6-1
CDR3 protein: CASTPVTNYGYTF
CDR3 DNA: TGTGCCAGCACCCCGGTCACTAACTATGGCTACACCTTC

clone size: many
D gene: TRBD2
J gene: TRBJ2-2
V gene: TRBV7-9
CDR3 protein: CAIPTSGYTGELFF
CDR3 DNA: TGTGCCATCCCGACTAGCGGTTACACCGGGGAGCTGTTTTTT

clone size: .
D gene: .
J gene: TRBJ2-2
V gene: TRBV5-4
CDR3 protein: CASSLGLNTGELFF
CDR3 DNA: TGTGCCAGCAGCTTGGGACTGAACACCGGGGAGCTGTTTTTT

clone size: .
D gene: .
J gene: TRBJ2-5
V gene: TRBV7-2
CDR3 protein: CASSDRQKETQYF
CDR3 DNA: TGTGCCAGCAGCGATAGACAGAAAGAGACCCAGTACTTC

clone size: .
D gene: .
J gene: TRBJ2-7
V gene: TRBV18
CDR3 protein: CASSPSGSYEQYF
CDR3 DNA: TGTGCCAGCTCACCTTCCGGGTCCTACGAGCAGTACTTC

clone size: once
D gene: .
J gene: TRBJ2-7
V gene: TRBV4-1
CDR3 protein: CASTPVRPAYEQYF
CDR3 DNA: TGCGCCAGCACCCCCGTCAGGCCCGCCTACGAGCAGTACTTC

clone size: .
D gene: .
J gene: TRBJ1-2
V gene: TRBV2
CDR3 protein: CASSEEVTGSYGYTF
CDR3 DNA: TGTGCCAGCAGTGAAGAAGTCACCGGGTCCTATGGCTACACCTTC

clone size: .
D gene: .
J gene: TRBJ2-7
V gene: TRBV7-7
CDR3 protein: CASSLGGDRDYEQYF
CDR3 DNA: TGTGCTAGCAGCTTAGGAGGGGATCGAGACTACGAGCAGTACTTC

clone size: .
D gene: .
J gene: TRBJ2-7
V gene: TRBV9
CDR3 protein: CASSAGTDYEQYF
CDR3 DNA: TGTGCCAGCAGCGCAGGGACGGACTACGAGCAGTACTTC

clone size: .
D gene: TRBD2
J gene: TRBJ2-6
V gene: TRBV7-8
CDR3 protein: CASSLGGAGANVLTF
CDR3 DNA: TGTGCCAGCAGCTTGGGAGGGGCTGGGGCCAACGTCCTGACTTTC

clone size: once
D gene: .
J gene: TRBJ1-3
V gene: TRBV7-9
CDR3 protein: CASSLEVGNTIYF
CDR3 DNA: TGTGCCAGCAGCTTAGAGGTGGGAAACACCATATATTTT

clone size: .
D gene: TRBD1
J gene: TRBJ1-1
V gene: TRBV5-1
CDR3 protein: CASSATGYTEAFF
CDR3 DNA: TGCGCCAGCAGCGCGACAGGGTATACTGAAGCTTTCTTT

clone size: .
D gene: .
J gene: TRBJ2-1
V gene: TRBV11-2
CDR3 protein: CASSFIINEQFF
CDR3 DNA: TGTGCCAGCAGCTTTATTATCAATGAGCAGTTCTTC

clone size: few
D gene: TRBD1
J gene: TRBJ1-5
V gene: TRBV30
CDR3 protein: CAWSIGQGHQPQHF
CDR3 DNA: TGTGCCTGGAGTATCGGACAGGGTCATCAGCCCCAGCATTTT

clone size: .
D gene: .
J gene: TRBJ1-1
V gene: TRBV11-3
CDR3 protein: CASSLEGPNTEAFF
CDR3 DNA: TGTGCCAGCAGCTTAGAGGGGCCTAACACTGAAGCTTTCTTT

clone size: .
D gene: .
J gene: TRBJ2-7
V gene: TRBV9
CDR3 protein: CASSQGPNLSYEQYF
CDR3 DNA: TGTGCCAGCAGCCAGGGCCCCAACCTTTCCTACGAGCAGTACTTC

clone size: many
D gene: .
J gene: TRBJ1-5
V gene: TRBV15
CDR3 protein: CAIGFGQPQHF
CDR3 DNA: TGTGCCATCGGGTTCGGCCAGCCCCAGCATTTT

clone size: few
D gene: .
J gene: TRBJ1-6
V gene: TRBV5-1
CDR3 protein: CASSPRDNSPLHF
CDR3 DNA: TGCGCCAGCAGCCCCCGGGACAATTCACCCCTCCACTTT

clone size: .
D gene: .
J gene: TRBJ1-3
V gene: TRBV5-1
CDR3 protein: CASSPAGPLSGNTIYF
CDR3 DNA: TGCGCCAGCAGCCCTGCGGGACCGCTCTCTGGAAACACCATATATTTT

clone size: .
D gene: .
J gene: TRBJ2-7
V gene: TRBV30
CDR3 protein: CAWSVLGSYEQYF
CDR3 DNA: TGTGCCTGGAGTGTATTAGGTTCCTACGAGCAGTACTTC

clone size: few
D gene: .
J gene: TRBJ1-1
V gene: TRBV19
CDR3 protein: CASTLWGQAEAFF
CDR3 DNA: TGTGCCAGTACCCTATGGGGGCAGGCTGAAGCTTTCTTT

clone size: .
D gene: .
J gene: TRBJ2-5
V gene: TRBV7-8
CDR3 protein: CASSYRGLETQYF
CDR3 DNA: TGTGCCAGCAGCTACCGGGGGCTCGAGACCCAGTACTTC

clone size: .
D gene: .
J gene: TRBJ2-7
V gene: TRBV7-2
CDR3 protein: CASSFGPGRAYEQYF
CDR3 DNA: TGTGCCAGCAGCTTTGGACCGGGACGGGCCTACGAGCAGTACTTC

clone size: .
D gene: TRBD1
J gene: TRBJ1-1
V gene: TRBV30
CDR3 protein: CAWGKTGWDTEAFF
CDR3 DNA: TGTGCCTGGGGCAAGACAGGGTGGGACACTGAAGCTTTCTTT

clone size: .
D gene: .
J gene: TRBJ2-7
V gene: TRBV5-6
CDR3 protein: CASNLYGQTYEQYF
CDR3 DNA: TGTGCCAGCAACCTGTATGGACAGACCTACGAGCAGTACTTC

clone size: .
D gene: .
J gene: TRBJ2-7
V gene: TRBV11-3
CDR3 protein: CASSLPGASYEQYF
CDR3 DNA: TGTGCCAGCAGCTTACCCGGGGCCTCCTACGAGCAGTACTTC

clone size: .
D gene: .
J gene: TRBJ1-2
V gene: TRBV9
CDR3 protein: CASSARTVNNYGYTF
CDR3 DNA: TGTGCCAGCAGCGCCAGGACAGTGAATAACTATGGCTACACCTTC

clone size: .
D gene: TRBD1
J gene: TRBJ2-5
V gene: TRBV10-1
CDR3 protein: CASSVMGYRGRICQETQYF
CDR3 DNA: TGCGCCAGCAGTGTTATGGGGTATAGGGGGCGCATATGTCAAGAGACCCAGTACTTC

clone size: .
D gene: .
J gene: TRBJ1-4
V gene: TRBV5-1
CDR3 protein: CASSLGGSATNEKLFF
CDR3 DNA: TGCGCCAGCAGCTTGGGTGGTTCAGCAACTAATGAAAAACTGTTTTTT

clone size: .
D gene: TRBD2
J gene: TRBJ2-3
V gene: TRBV4-2
CDR3 protein: CASSRSPGTSGGKTTDTQYF
CDR3 DNA: TGTGCCAGCAGCCGTAGCCCCGGGACTAGCGGGGGGAAAACCACAGATACGCAGTATTTT

clone size: once
D gene: TRBD1
J gene: TRBJ2-7
V gene: TRBV5-1
CDR3 protein: CASSPLGTGVYEQYF
CDR3 DNA: TGCGCCAGCAGCCCTCTCGGGACAGGGGTCTACGAGCAGTACTTC

clone size: .
D gene: TRBD2
J gene: TRBJ2-2
V gene: TRBV30
CDR3 protein: CAWSLAGGPGELFF
CDR3 DNA: TGTGCCTGGAGCCTAGCGGGGGGGCCCGGGGAGCTGTTTTTT

clone size: .
D gene: .
J gene: TRBJ2-7
V gene: TRBV4-1
CDR3 protein: CASSHPRDGSYEQYF
CDR3 DNA: TGCGCCAGCAGCCACCCTCGGGACGGCAGCTACGAGCAGTACTTC

clone size: .
D gene: .
J gene: TRBJ1-4
V gene: TRBV6-1
CDR3 protein: CASRRGGFTNEKLFF
CDR3 DNA: TGTGCCAGCAGGCGGGGGGGCTTTACTAATGAAAAACTGTTTTTT

clone size: .
D gene: .
J gene: TRBJ1-2
V gene: TRBV5-1
CDR3 protein: CASSLALERKYGYTF
CDR3 DNA: TGCGCCAGCAGCTTGGCCCTGGAAAGGAAGTATGGCTACACCTTC

clone size: once
D gene: TRBD1
J gene: TRBJ1-1
V gene: TRBV10-3
CDR3 protein: CAISETGGDTEAFF
CDR3 DNA: TGTGCCATCAGTGAGACAGGGGGTGACACTGAAGCTTTCTTT

clone size: .
D gene: TRBD1
J gene: TRBJ2-7
V gene: TRBV27
CDR3 protein: CASSLGTGGASYEQYF
CDR3 DNA: TGTGCCAGCAGTTTGGGGACAGGGGGCGCCTCCTACGAGCAGTACTTC

clone size: .
D gene: .
J gene: TRBJ1-1
V gene: TRBV30
CDR3 protein: CAWGKGGLLGTEAFF
CDR3 DNA: TGTGCCTGGGGTAAAGGAGGGTTACTTGGGACTGAAGCTTTCTTT

clone size: .
D gene: .
J gene: TRBJ2-2
V gene: TRBV11-2
CDR3 protein: CASSKRDRIDTGELFF
CDR3 DNA: TGTGCCAGCAGCAAGCGGGACAGGATCGACACCGGGGAGCTGTTTTTT

clone size: .
D gene: .
J gene: TRBJ2-6
V gene: TRBV28
CDR3 protein: CASTPWGLADSGANVLTF
CDR3 DNA: TGTGCCAGCACCCCGTGGGGGCTAGCGGACTCTGGGGCCAACGTCCTGACTTTC

clone size: .
D gene: .
J gene: TRBJ1-2
V gene: TRBV10-1
CDR3 protein: CASSESRGRDPCTF
CDR3 DNA: TGCGCCAGCAGTGAGTCCCGGGGGAGGGATCCGTGCACCTTC

clone size: .
D gene: .
J gene: TRBJ2-4
V gene: TRBV9
CDR3 protein: CASSPRWGENIQYF
CDR3 DNA: TGTGCCAGCAGCCCCCGGTGGGGTGAAAACATTCAGTACTTC

clone size: .
D gene: TRBD1
J gene: TRBJ2-3
V gene: TRBV6-5
CDR3 protein: CASSLRDRVTDTQYF
CDR3 DNA: TGTGCCAGCAGTCTCCGGGACAGAGTCACAGATACGCAGTATTTT

clone size: few
D gene: TRBD1
J gene: TRBJ1-2
V gene: TRBV11-2
CDR3 protein: CASSLDREVGYTF
CDR3 DNA: TGTGCCAGCAGCCTCGACAGGGAGGTTGGCTACACCTTC

clone size: .
D gene: TRBD1
J gene: TRBJ1-3
V gene: TRBV7-3
CDR3 protein: CASSLIGQGSGNTIYF
CDR3 DNA: TGTGCCAGCAGCTTAATCGGACAGGGATCTGGAAACACCATATATTTT